A selection of T cell receptor beta chains follows, all from one sample in a study of blood T cell repertoires in COVID-19. Method: immunoSEQ multiplex PCR; TCRdb's copy keeps in-frame clones and lacks some. The table shows a few hundred thousand clones, with approximately 86% occurring only once. The sample taken for sequencing was PBMCs or T cells enriched from blood (not recorded which). The receptor source for this set is a woman aged 40 to 55 with acute COVID-19. CDR3s include the opening cysteine and the closing phenylalanine or tryptophan.

cdr3_aa j_call v_call
CASSLLVGTYGYTF TRBJ1-2 TRBV28
CASSVDFPSSGLTGELFF TRBJ2-2 TRBV9
CASGYGSYGEQFF TRBJ2-1 TRBV11-2
CASSLDSGRDTQYF TRBJ2-3 TRBV7-8
CASRGGKSYEQYF TRBJ2-7 TRBV10-2
CASSSTSSGGTQYF TRBJ2-5 TRBV7-6
CASSPGRVLNQPQHF TRBJ1-5 TRBV28
CASSFGGSSAGANVLTF TRBJ2-6 TRBV5-1
CASSLGANPYNEQFF TRBJ2-1 TRBV6-2/TRBV6-3
CASSFRQGTEAFF TRBJ1-1 TRBV11-2
CASSTPAGGPRNTQYF TRBJ2-3 TRBV18
CASSTGGGANVLTF TRBJ2-6 TRBV28
CASSLRVMEGTGRVGNTEAFF TRBJ1-1 TRBV27
CAITKGLNTEAFF TRBJ1-1 TRBV10-3
CASSQSSTDTQYF TRBJ2-3 TRBV4-2
CSVEDYPSGSTEQYF TRBJ2-7 TRBV29-1
CASSLIVARGPVAYEQYF TRBJ2-7 TRBV7-8
CASSIGTGGTEAFF TRBJ1-1 TRBV19
CAWRYGTGSPLHF TRBJ1-6 TRBV30
CASSLETGGLTDTQYF TRBJ2-3 TRBV7-3
CAWSARLTDTQYF TRBJ2-3 TRBV30
CASSLRLAGVEQYF TRBJ2-7 TRBV5-4
CASSESLSSRQPQHF TRBJ1-5 TRBV2
CASSELGQGSYEQYF TRBJ2-7 TRBV2
CASSEGQGPNQPQHF TRBJ1-5 TRBV2
CASAPGQGPYGYTF TRBJ1-2 TRBV12-5
CSVNPHAGGRTEAFF TRBJ1-1 TRBV29-1
CASSSGTVSYEQYF TRBJ2-7 TRBV28